This T cell receptor beta chain is from a study of brain T cells in children with intractable seizures. Regarding this clone: What it binds is not known.

Trimming took off 5 bases at V and 0 bases at J, with 16 bases between the two ends. The V gene's germline CDR1 is SGHAT and CDR2 FQNNGV. The CDR3 covers 16 residues. Surgery cases with the highest brain T cell transcript signatures were chosen for sequencing. At least one anti-epileptic drug was given before surgery. Points from the study as a whole: HCMV serostatus was not known, and viral specificity came from CDR3 similarity only. Absence of clones before surgery may stem from lower sequencing depth.

Assay: immunoSEQ multiplex PCR; the TCRdb copy retains only in-frame clones and omits some. The sample has roughly 64,000 clones; 90% to 96% are singletons. V gene TRBV11-2 combines with J gene TRBJ1-1, with D perhaps matching TRBD1 (5 bases). The starting material was peripheral blood, obtained at surgery. This receptor was obtained from a boy younger than two with focal cortical dysplasia and intractable seizures. DNA for the CDR3: TGTGCCAGCAGCGAAATGACCAGGGTGCTGAACACTGAAGCTTTCTTT. Protein sequence: CASSEMTRVLNTEAFF.